This TCR beta chain is from a study of blood T cell repertoires in COVID-19. Study details: The United States, Italy and Spain provided the acute and convalescent COVID-19 samples. Sources were T cells, B-cell-depleted T cells, or PBMCs; the material itself was cDNA or gDNA.

Per the study methods: Reference gene primer amplification gave estimated nucleated cell counts. Profiled with immunoSEQ multiplex PCR; TCRdb holds only in-frame clones, not every one. Clone size and the V and J calls come from that table; the DNA yielded D and trimming. This table has about 430,000 clones, approximately 87% appearing once. This CDR3 spans 16 amino acids. V shed 1 base and J 0 bases; nucleotides not matched to a gene: 2. CDR1 SGHVS and CDR2 FQNEAQ come from the germline V gene. V is TRBV7-8 and J is TRBJ1-4, with 7 positions matching TRBD1. The clonotype comes from a young woman with acute COVID-19. Specimen: PBMCs or T cells enriched from blood (not recorded which). CDR3 sequence reads: CASSLEGATTNEKLFF. DNA of the CDR3: TGTGCCAGCAGCTTAGAGGGGGCTACAACTAATGAAAAACTGTTTTTT.